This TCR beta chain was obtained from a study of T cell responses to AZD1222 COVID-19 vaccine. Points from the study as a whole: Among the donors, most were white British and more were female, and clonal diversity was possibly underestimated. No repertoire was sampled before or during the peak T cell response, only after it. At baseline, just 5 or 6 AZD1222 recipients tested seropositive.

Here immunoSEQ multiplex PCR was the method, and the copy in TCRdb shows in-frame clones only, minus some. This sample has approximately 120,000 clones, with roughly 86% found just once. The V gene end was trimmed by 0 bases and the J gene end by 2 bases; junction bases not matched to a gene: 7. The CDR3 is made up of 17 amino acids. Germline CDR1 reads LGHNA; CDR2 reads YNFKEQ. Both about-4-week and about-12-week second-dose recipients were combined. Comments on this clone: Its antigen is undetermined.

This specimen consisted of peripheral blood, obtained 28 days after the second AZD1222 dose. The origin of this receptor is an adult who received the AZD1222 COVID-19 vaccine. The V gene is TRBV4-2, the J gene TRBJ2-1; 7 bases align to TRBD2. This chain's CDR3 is CASSQEGAGVTYNEQFF. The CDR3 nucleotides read TGTGCCAGCAGCCAAGAAGGTGCGGGAGTGACCTACAATGAGCAGTTCTTC.